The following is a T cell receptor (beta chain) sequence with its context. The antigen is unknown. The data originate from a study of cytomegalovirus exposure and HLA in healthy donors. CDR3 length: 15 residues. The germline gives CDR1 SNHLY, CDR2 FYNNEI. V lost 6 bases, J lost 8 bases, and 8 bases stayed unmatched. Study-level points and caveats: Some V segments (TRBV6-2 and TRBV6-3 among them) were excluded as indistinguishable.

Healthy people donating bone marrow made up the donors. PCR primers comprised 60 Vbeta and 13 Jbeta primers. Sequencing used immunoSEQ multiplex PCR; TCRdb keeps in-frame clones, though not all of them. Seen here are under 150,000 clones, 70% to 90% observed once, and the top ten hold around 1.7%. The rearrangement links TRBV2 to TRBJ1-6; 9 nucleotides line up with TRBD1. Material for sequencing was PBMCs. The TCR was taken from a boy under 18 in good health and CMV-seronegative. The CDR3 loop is CASRHRGPQDSPLHF. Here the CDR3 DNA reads TGTGCCAGCAGACACAGGGGGCCGCAGGATTCACCCCTCCACTTT. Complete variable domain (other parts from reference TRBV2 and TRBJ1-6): EPEVTQTPSHQVTQMGQEVILRCVPISNHLYFYWYRQILGQKVEFLVSFYNNEISEKSEIFDDQFSVERPDGSNFTLKIRSTKLEDSAMYFCASRHRGPQDSPLHFGNGTRLTVT.